This T cell receptor (beta chain) was documented in a study of T cells after yellow fever vaccination. Whole-study findings and limits: The secondary response showed a weaker magnitude and a faster peak, day 5 versus 15. Primary-vaccination clones mostly resurfaced post-booster (approximately 96% CD4, more than 85% CD8). There was a small share of clonotypes that showed up in both the CD4 and CD8 compartments.

Between the trimmed V and J ends, which lost 6 bases and 7 bases, there was a span of 24 bases. This CDR3 contains 15 residues. Germline CDR1 reads DFQATT; CDR2 reads SNEGSKA (reference sequence). In the case of this clonotype: Its matching antigen is unknown.

A 5'RACE template-switching step, the method used to make TCR cDNA, added a universal primer site and UMIs. Using its own MiXCR run on the 5' RACE reads, TCRdb lists one record per CDR3 protein. The sample holds hundreds of thousands of distinct CDR3 sequences, roughly 7.5% seen once. The clonotype originates from a man aged 18 to 35 who received the YFV17D yellow fever vaccine. V gene TRBV20-1 combines with J gene TRBJ1-2, with a weak D call TRBD1 (5 bases). The source was PBMCs, collected approximately 47 days after the first yellow fever vaccination. The CDR3 reads CSALDTDREASGYTF. In DNA form, the CDR3 reads TGCAGTGCCCTTGACACCGACAGAGAGGCCTCTGGCTACACCTTC.